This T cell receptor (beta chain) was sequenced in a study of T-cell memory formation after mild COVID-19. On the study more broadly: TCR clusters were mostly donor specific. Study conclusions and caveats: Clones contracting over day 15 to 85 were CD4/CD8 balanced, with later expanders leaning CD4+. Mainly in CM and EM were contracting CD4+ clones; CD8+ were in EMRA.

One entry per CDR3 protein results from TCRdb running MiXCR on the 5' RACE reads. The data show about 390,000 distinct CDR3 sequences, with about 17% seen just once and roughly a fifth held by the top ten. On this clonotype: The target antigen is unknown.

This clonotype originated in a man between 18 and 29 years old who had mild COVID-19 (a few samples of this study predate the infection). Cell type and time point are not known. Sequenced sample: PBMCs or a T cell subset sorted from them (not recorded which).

The CDR3 DNA sequence: TGTGCCAGCAGCTTGGGACAGTGGACAGGGGATCAGCCCCAGCATTTT. As protein: CASSLGQWTGDQPQHF. This chain links TRBV5-6 with TRBJ1-5, with TRBD1 matching over 9 bases. The CDR3 extends over 16 amino acids. With 0 bases clipped from V and 5 bases from J, the junction kept 6 bases outside the gene matches. Germline V gives CDR1 SGHDT, CDR2 YYEEEE.